The T cell receptor (beta chain) under discussion was sequenced for a study of identical twins. Regarding the study as a whole: These conclusions were based on statistical analysis (cross-sectional, not following the same donors). For cord blood, abundant beta clonotypes had fewer insertions, unlike memory repertoires, which showed none.

Germline CDR1 reads ENHRY; CDR2 reads SYGVKD. CDR3 length: 14 amino acids. V was clipped by 0 bases and J by 11 bases, with 16 bases between them. Healthy Caucasians provided all donations. A note on this clonotype: Its antigen remains unknown.

TCRdb redid the calling of the 5' RACE reads with MiXCR, one entry per CDR3 protein. Here the sample spans about 530,000 distinct CDR3 sequences, about 16% being singletons. The same data also contributed to another study, on yellow fever vaccine responses in identical twins.

V gene TRBV10-3 combines with J gene TRBJ1-1; unclear D gene. The receptor comes from a woman aged 18-29 years in good health. Sequencing was done on a sample of CD4+ T cells sorted from blood. The CDR3 here is CAISESGDPRVAFF. The CDR3 DNA follows: TGTGCCATCAGTGAGTCAGGTGACCCCCGAGTGGCTTTCTTT.